This is a list of T cell receptor beta chains from one sample in a study of cytomegalovirus exposure and HLA in healthy donors. Repertoires were generated with immunoSEQ multiplex PCR, while TCRdb's copy carries only in-frame clones and drops some. This table has over 150,000 clones, about 65% appearing once. Sequenced: PBMCs. These TCRs come from a woman aged 18 to 35 in good health and CMV-seropositive. CDR3s include the opening cysteine and the closing phenylalanine or tryptophan. D genes are given only for firm matches. For some rows the clone size is stated as once, few or many, or as a class when expanded; others skip it.

TGTGCCAGCAGTTTGTTCCAGGTCGCTGCCTTAGGAAACACCATATATTTT CASSLFQVAALGNTIYF NA TRBJ1-3 NA TRBV28
TGTGCCAGCAGTTCTCCCCGGACAGGGCTTAATGAAAAACTGTTTTTT CASSSPRTGLNEKLFF TRBD1 TRBJ1-4 NA TRBV27
TGTGCTAGCAGTCGGGGGATAGGGTGGCAAGAAAAACTGTTTTTT CASSRGIGWQEKLFF NA TRBJ1-4 NA TRBV7-7
TGCGCCAGCAGTGCCGGGACAACTGGGTACGGAAACACCATATATTTT CASSAGTTGYGNTIYF NA TRBJ1-3 NA TRBV10-1
TGTGCCAGCAGCCCCAGACTAGCAGGCAAGTCCTACGAGCAGTACTTC CASSPRLAGKSYEQYF TRBD2 TRBJ2-7 NA TRBV7-9
TGTGCCAGCAGCTTATCGGGCGAGCAGTACTTC CASSLSGEQYF NA TRBJ2-7 few TRBV7-2
TGTGCCAGCAGCCGGGACATAGACTACGAGCAGTACTTC CASSRDIDYEQYF NA TRBJ2-7 NA TRBV7-9
TGTGCCAGCAGTTTATCGACAGGTGATGAGGTATACGAGCAGTACTTC CASSLSTGDEVYEQYF NA TRBJ2-7 NA TRBV27
TGTGCCAGTAGTACACACAGGGGTCCTGAAGCTTTCTTT CASSTHRGPEAFF TRBD1 TRBJ1-1 NA TRBV19
TGTGCCAGCTCACCACAGAGACACTCTGGAAACACCATATATTTT CASSPQRHSGNTIYF NA TRBJ1-3 NA TRBV18
TGTGCCAGCAGTTCAGCGGTCTCCTACGAGCAGTACTTC CASSSAVSYEQYF NA TRBJ2-7 NA TRBV7-6
TGTGCCAGCAGCCTAACAGGGGCGGTAAACGAGCAGTACTTC CASSLTGAVNEQYF TRBD1 TRBJ2-7 NA TRBV28
TGCAGCGTTCCTCTCGCCAGTCGAGGCTACACCTTC CSVPLASRGYTF NA TRBJ1-2 NA TRBV29-1